One sample yielded the 9 T cell receptor beta chains listed below, sequenced in a study of blood T cell repertoires in COVID-19. Sequencing used immunoSEQ multiplex PCR; TCRdb keeps in-frame clones, though not all of them. The sample consists of about 83,000 clones, around 84% of them appearing once. The sample was peripheral blood. Every receptor here comes from a woman of 80 years or more in a cohort sampled during active or convalescent COVID-19.

J is TRBJ1-2 and V is TRBV29-1, with a possible D match to TRBD1 (6 bases). Germline V gives CDR1 SQVTM, CDR2 ANQGSEA. CDR3 length equals 12 residues. With 6 bases removed from V and 8 bases from J, the gap between germline ends came to 16 bases. The CDR3 DNA reads as TGCAGCGTCTATACAGGGTTGGGGGGCTACACCTTC. This codes for CSVYTGLGGYTF.

This chain uses TRBV5-5 with TRBJ2-7; D unresolved. Germline lookup yields CDR1 SGHKS and CDR2 YYEKEE (reference sequence). Trimming removed 1 base at V and 3 bases at J, with 14 bases between. The CDR3 runs 15 residues. CDR3 protein: CASSLPGVAHYEQYF. As DNA, the CDR3 is TGTGCCAGCAGCTTGCCGGGTGTAGCCCACTACGAGCAGTACTTC.

This chain connects TRBV7-3 to TRBJ2-2; 8 bases are shared with TRBD2. The CDR3 has 14 amino acids. Germline V gene lookup returns CDR1 SGHTA and CDR2 FQGTGA. The V gene end was trimmed by 3 bases and the J gene end by 7 bases; junction bases not matched to a gene: 4. The CDR3 spells CASSLYGRVGELFF. The CDR3 DNA sequence: TGTGCCAGCAGCTTGTACGGGAGGGTCGGGGAGCTGTTTTTT.

This clone was seen once. This chain connects TRBV11-2 to TRBJ1-4; weak D call: TRBD1 (5 bases). Germline CDR1 and CDR2: SGHAT and FQNNGV. V lost 3 bases, J lost 3 bases, and 17 bases lay in between. This CDR3 is built from 17 residues. The CDR3: CASSLGGFRAPNEKLFF. DNA of the CDR3: TGTGCCAGCAGCTTGGGCGGATTCAGGGCTCCTAATGAAAAACTGTTTTTT.

This clone was counted a few times. V and J are TRBV9 and TRBJ1-3; D call uncertain. The CDR3 has 14 amino acids. Trimming pared 4 bases from V and 2 bases from J, leaving 10 bases between. CDR1 is SGDLS, CDR2 YYNGEE, per germline. The CDR3 DNA is TGTGCCAGCAGCTCCCTTCTCCCTGGAAACACCATATATTTT. Its protein product is CASSSLLPGNTIYF.

This clone came up a few times. The genes are TRBV19 and TRBJ1-1; D remains ambiguous. This CDR3 comprises 11 residues. Between the trimmed V and J ends, which lost 4 bases and 5 bases, there was a span of 5 bases. Germline values: CDR1 LNHDA, CDR2 SQIVND (reference sequence). For the CDR3, the DNA is TGTGCCAGTAGTACCTTTACTGAAGCTTTCTTT. It codes for CASSTFTEAFF. The full variable domain, with the rest looked up from reference TRBV19 and TRBJ1-1, is DGGITQSPKYLFRKEGQNVTLSCEQNLNHDAMYWYRQDPGQGLRLIYYSQIVNDFQKGDIAEGYSVSREKKESFPLTVTSAQKNPTAFYLCASSTFTEAFFGQGTRLTVV.

The chain recombines TRBV5-1 with TRBJ1-2, with D unresolved. Looked up from germline, CDR1 is SGHRS and CDR2 is YFSETQ. V lost 0 bases and J lost 3, with 12 bases in between. The CDR3 length is 15 residues. The CDR3 DNA sequence: TGCGCCAGCAGCTTGGACGGTGGTGGTCACTATGGCTACACCTTC. Translating it yields CASSLDGGGHYGYTF.

The V and J genes are TRBV4-1 and TRBJ1-1; D gene unclear. The V and J ends lost 0 bases and 4 bases respectively, with 9 bases between them. Germline lookup yields CDR1 MGHRA and CDR2 YSYEKL. The length of the CDR3 is 14 residues. As DNA, the CDR3 is TGCGCCAGCAGCCAAGAAGGCCCGGGCACTGAAGCTTTCTTT. It is translated as CASSQEGPGTEAFF.

This clone was detected only once. This chain links TRBV3-1 (or the pseudogene TRBV3-2) with TRBJ1-2, with D tentatively TRBD1 (5 bases). The CDR3 contains 14 residues. Germline loops: CDR1 LGHDT, CDR2 YNNKEL (reference sequence). Trimming took 4 bases from V and 4 from J, leaving 13 bases between them. The CDR3 sequence: CASSPWQGGYGYTF. DNA for the CDR3: TGTGCCAGCAGCCCGTGGCAGGGCGGCTATGGCTACACCTTC.